This T cell receptor beta chain was captured by sequencing in a study of blood T cell repertoires in COVID-19. TCRdb keeps only in-frame clones here, not all; method: immunoSEQ multiplex PCR. Among 150,000 to 200,000 clones listed, 89% were seen once. The CDR3 is made up of 15 amino acids. Germline V gene sequence: CDR1 SGDLS, CDR2 YYNGEE. V shed 4 bases, J shed 10 bases, and the junction held 10 bases outside the gene matches. The chain combines TRBV9 with TRBJ2-1; 11 positions match TRBD1. The sample taken for sequencing was peripheral blood. This sequence originates from a man aged 18 to 30 who had recovered from COVID-19. Here the CDR3 DNA reads TGTGCCAGCAGCCCTAACCCCGGGACAGGGGGGGAGCAGTTCTTC. It translates to CASSPNPGTGGEQFF.